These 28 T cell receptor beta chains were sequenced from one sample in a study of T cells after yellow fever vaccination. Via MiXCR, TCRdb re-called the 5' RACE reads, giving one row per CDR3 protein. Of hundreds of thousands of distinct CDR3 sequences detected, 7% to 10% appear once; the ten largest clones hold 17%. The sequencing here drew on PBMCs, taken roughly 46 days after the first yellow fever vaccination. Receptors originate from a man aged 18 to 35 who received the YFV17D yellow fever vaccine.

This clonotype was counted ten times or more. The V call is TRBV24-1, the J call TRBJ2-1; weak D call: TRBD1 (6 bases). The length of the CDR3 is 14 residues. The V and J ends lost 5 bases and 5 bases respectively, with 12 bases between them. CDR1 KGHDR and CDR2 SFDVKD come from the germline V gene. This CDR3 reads CATSAPTGHNEQFF. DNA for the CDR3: TGTGCCACCAGTGCCCCGACAGGACACAATGAGCAGTTCTTC.

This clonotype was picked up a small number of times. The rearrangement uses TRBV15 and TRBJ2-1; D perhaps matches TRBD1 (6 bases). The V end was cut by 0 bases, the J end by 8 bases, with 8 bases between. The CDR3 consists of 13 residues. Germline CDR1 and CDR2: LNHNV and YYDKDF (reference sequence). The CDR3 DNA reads TGTGCCACCAGCAGAGACAGGGGACATGAGCAGTTCTTC. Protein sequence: CATSRDRGHEQFF.

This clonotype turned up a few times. The CDR3 protein is CSASLAGNTGELFF. CDR3 DNA sequence: TGCAGTGCTAGTCTAGCGGGGAACACCGGGGAGCTGTTTTTT. V usage is TRBV20-1 and J usage is TRBJ2-2; 8 bases map to TRBD2. This CDR3 spans 14 amino acids. CDR1 and CDR2 from the germline V gene are DFQATT and SNEGSKA (reference sequence). V trimming: 3 bases; J trimming: 1 base; junction bases outside the gene matches: 1.

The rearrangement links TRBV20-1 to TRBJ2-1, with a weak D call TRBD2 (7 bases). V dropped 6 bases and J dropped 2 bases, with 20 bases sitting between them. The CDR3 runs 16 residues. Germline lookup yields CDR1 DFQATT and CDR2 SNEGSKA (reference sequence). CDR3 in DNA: TGCAGTGCCGAACCCCTACGGGGGGCTCCCTACAATGAGCAGTTCTTC. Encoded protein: CSAEPLRGAPYNEQFF.

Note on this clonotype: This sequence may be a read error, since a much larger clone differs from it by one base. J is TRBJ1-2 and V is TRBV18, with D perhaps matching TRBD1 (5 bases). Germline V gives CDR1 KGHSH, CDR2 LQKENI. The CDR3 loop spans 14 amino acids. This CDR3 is CASSPWTARDGYIF. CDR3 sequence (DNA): TGTGCCAGCTCACCTTGGACGGCCAGGGATGGCTACATCTTC.

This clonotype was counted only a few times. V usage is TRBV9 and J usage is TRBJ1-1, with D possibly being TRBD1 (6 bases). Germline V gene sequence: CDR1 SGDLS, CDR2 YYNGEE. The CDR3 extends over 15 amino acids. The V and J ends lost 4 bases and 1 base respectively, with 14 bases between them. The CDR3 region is CASSPLATGNTEAFF. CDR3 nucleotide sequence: TGTGCCAGCAGCCCACTCGCGACAGGGAACACTGAAGCTTTCTTT.

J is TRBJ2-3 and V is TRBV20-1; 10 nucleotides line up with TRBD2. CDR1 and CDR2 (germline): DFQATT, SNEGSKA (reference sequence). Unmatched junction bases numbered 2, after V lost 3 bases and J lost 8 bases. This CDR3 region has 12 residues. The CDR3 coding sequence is TGCAGTGCTAGTGGGACTAGCGTTACGCAGTATTTT. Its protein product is CSASGTSVTQYF.

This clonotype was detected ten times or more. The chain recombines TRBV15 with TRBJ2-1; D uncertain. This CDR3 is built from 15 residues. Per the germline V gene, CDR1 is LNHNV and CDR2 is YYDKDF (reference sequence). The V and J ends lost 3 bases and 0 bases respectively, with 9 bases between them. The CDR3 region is CATSRGLSSYNEQFF. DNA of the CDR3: TGTGCCACCAGCAGGGGTCTTAGCTCCTACAATGAGCAGTTCTTC.

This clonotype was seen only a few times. Here the CDR3 reads CASCERRGFSDEQFF. DNA of the CDR3: TGTGCCAGCTGCGAGCGCCGGGGGTTCAGCGATGAGCAGTTCTTC. This chain joins TRBV12-3 or TRBV12-4 and TRBJ2-1; possibly TRBD2 for D (6 bases). Deletions cut 8 bases from V and 8 bases from J, with 22 bases between. This CDR3 comprises 15 residues.

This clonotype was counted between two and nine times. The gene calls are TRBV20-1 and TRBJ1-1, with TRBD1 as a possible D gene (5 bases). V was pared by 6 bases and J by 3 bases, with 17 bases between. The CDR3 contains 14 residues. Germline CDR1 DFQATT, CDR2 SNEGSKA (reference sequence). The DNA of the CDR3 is TGCAGTGCCCCCCGAGGAGGGGCCGACACTGAAGCTTTCTTT. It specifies CSAPRGGADTEAFF.

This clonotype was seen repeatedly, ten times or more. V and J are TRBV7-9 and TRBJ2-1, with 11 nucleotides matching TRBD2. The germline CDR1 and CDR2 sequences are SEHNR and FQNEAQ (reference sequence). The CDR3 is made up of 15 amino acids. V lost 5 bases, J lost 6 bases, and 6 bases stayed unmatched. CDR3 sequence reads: CASSTGLADANEQFF. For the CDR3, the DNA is TGTGCCAGCAGCACGGGACTAGCGGACGCCAATGAGCAGTTCTTC.

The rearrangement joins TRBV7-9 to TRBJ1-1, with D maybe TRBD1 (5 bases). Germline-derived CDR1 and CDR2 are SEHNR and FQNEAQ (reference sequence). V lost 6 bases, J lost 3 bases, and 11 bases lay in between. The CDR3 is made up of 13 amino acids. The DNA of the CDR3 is TGTGCCAGCAGTCCAGGGAGGTACACTGAAGCTTTCTTT. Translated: CASSPGRYTEAFF.

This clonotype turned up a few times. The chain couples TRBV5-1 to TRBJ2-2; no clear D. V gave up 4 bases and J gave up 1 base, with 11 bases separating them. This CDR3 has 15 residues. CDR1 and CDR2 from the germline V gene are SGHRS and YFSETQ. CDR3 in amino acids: CASSPDGLNTGELFF. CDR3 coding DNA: TGCGCCAGCAGCCCAGACGGTTTGAACACCGGGGAGCTGTTTTTT.

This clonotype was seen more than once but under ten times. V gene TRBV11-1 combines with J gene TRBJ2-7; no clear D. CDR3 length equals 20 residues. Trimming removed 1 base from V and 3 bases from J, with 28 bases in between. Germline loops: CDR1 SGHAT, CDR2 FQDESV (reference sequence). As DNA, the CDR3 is TGTGCCAGCAGCTTAGTAAGGCAGGCCAAATACCCGCACCTCTACTACGAGCAGTACTTC. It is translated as CASSLVRQAKYPHLYYEQYF. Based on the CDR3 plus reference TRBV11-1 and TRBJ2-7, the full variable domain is EAEVAQSPRYKITEKSQAVAFWCDPISGHATLYWYRQILGQGPELLVQFQDESVVDDSQLPKDRFSAERLKGVDSTLKIQPAELGDSAMYLCASSLVRQAKYPHLYYEQYFGPGTRLTVT.

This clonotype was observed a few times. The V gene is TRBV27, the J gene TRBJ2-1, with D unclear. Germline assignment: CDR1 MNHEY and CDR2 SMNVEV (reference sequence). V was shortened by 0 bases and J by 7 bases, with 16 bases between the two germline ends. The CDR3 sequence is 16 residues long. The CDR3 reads CASSLSPRTVGNEQFF. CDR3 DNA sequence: TGTGCCAGCAGTTTATCTCCCCGGACGGTGGGGAATGAGCAGTTCTTC.

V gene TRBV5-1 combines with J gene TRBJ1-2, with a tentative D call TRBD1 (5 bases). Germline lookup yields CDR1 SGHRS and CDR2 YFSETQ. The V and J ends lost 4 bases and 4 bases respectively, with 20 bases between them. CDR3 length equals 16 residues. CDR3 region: CASSLGDFQSGYGYTF. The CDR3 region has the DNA TGCGCCAGCAGCCTCGGGGACTTCCAGAGCGGCTATGGCTACACCTTC.

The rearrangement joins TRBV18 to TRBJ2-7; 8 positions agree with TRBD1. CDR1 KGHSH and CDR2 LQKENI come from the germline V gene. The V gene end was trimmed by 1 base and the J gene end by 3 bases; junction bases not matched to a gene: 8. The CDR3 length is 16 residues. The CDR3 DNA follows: TGTGCCAGCTCACCACGAGGTCCCGGGACAGGCTACGAGCAGTACTTC. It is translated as CASSPRGPGTGYEQYF.

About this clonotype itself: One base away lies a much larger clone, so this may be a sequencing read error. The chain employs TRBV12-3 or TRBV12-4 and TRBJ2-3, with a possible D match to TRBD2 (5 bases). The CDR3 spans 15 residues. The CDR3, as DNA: TGTGCCAGCACCATATCCCGGGGTCGCCCAGATACGAAGTATTTT. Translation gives CASTISRGRPDTKYF.

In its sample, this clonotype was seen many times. The DNA for the CDR3 is TGTGCCAGCAGCTTAGTGTGGTTTAGCCCAGATACGCAGTATTTT. The encoded protein is CASSLVWFSPDTQYF. This sequence joins TRBV7-2 and TRBJ2-3; D remains unclear. The V gene's germline CDR1 is SGHTA and CDR2 FQGNSA. Trimming cost V 1 base and J 4 bases, with 12 bases left between them. CDR3 size: 15 residues.

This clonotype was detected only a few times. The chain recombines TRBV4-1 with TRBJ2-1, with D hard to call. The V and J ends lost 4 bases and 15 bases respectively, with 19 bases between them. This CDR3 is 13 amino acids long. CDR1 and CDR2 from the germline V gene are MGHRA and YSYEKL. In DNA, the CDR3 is TGCGCCAGCAGCCCCACCGCCGCCCACCAGCGGTTCTTC. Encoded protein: CASSPTAAHQRFF.

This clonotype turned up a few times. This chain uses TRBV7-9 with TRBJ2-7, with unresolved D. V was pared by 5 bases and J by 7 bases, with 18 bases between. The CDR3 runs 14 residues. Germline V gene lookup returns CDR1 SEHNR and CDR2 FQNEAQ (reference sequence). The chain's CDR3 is CASSRRGTEWEQYF. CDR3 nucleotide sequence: TGTGCCAGCAGCCGGAGAGGTACGGAATGGGAGCAGTACTTC.

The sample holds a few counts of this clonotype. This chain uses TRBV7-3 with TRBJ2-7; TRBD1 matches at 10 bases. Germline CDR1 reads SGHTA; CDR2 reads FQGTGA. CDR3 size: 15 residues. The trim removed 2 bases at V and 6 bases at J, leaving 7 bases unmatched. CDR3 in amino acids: CASSLDGDRGREQYF. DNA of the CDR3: TGTGCCAGCAGCTTAGACGGAGACAGGGGGCGCGAGCAGTACTTC.

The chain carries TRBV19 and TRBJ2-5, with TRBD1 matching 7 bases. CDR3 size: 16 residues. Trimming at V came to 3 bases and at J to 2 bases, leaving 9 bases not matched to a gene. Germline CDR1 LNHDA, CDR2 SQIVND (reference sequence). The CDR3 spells CASSISWAGGQETQYF. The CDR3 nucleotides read TGTGCCAGTAGTATTAGTTGGGCAGGGGGACAAGAGACCCAGTACTTC.

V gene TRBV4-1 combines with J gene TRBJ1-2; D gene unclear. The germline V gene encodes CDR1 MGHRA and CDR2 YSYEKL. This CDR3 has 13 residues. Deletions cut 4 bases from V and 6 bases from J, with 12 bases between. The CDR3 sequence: CASSPQVVHGYTF. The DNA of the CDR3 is TGCGCCAGCAGCCCGCAGGTAGTTCATGGCTACACCTTC.

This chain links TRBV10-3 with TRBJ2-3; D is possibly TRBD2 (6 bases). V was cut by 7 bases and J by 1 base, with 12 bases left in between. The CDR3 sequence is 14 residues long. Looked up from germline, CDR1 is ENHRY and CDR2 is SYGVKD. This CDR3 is CAITPTGGTDTQYF. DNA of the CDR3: TGTGCCATCACCCCGACGGGGGGCACAGATACGCAGTATTTT.

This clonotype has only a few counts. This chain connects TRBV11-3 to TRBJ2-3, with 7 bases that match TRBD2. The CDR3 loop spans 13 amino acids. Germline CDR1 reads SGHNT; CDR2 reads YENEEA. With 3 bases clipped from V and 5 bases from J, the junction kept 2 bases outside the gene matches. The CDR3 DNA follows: TGTGCCAGCAGCTTCGGGGGGTTAGATACGCAGTATTTT. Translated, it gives CASSFGGLDTQYF.

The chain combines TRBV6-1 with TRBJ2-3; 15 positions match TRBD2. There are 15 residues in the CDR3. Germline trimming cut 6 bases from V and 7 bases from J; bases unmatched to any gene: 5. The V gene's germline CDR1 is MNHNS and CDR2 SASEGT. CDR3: CASRVGLAGGHTQYF. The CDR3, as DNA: TGTGCCAGCAGAGTCGGACTAGCGGGGGGGCATACGCAGTATTTT.

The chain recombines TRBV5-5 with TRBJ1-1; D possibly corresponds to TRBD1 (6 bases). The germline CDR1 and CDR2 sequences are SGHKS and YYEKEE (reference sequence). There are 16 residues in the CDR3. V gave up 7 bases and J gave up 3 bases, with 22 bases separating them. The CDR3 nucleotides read TGTGCCAGCTTCGGGAGGATGGACAGTCCCTACACTGAAGCTTTCTTT. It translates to CASFGRMDSPYTEAFF.